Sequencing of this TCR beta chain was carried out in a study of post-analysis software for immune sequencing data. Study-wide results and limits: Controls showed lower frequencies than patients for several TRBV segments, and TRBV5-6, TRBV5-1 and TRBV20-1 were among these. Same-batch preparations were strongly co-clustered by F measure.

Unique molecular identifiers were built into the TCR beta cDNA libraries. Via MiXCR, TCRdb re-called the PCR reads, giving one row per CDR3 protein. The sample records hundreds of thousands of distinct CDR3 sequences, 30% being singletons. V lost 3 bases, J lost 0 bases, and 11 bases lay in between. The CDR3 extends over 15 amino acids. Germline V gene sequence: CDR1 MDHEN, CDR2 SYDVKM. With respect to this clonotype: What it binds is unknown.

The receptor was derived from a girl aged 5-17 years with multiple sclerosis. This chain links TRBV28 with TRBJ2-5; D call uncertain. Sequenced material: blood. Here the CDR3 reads CASSFSQYYQETQYF. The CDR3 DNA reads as TGTGCCAGCAGTTTCAGTCAGTATTACCAAGAGACCCAGTACTTC.